The clone carrying this T cell receptor beta chain was detected a few times. This sample was included in a study of T cells in Graves' hyperthyroidism and ophthalmopathy. This CDR3 has 13 amino acids. CDR1 and CDR2 (germline): MDHEN, SYDVKM. With 5 bases removed from V and 3 bases from J, the gap between germline ends came to 9 bases. Amplified TCR beta CDR3 regions derived from RNA transcripts. The HTBI primer set drove a first-round RT-PCR of the TCR CDR3. TCRdb recomputed calls from the multiplex PCR reads with MiXCR, one row per CDR3 protein. The sample comprises around 340,000 distinct CDR3 sequences, approximately 18% of which are singletons, and 49% rests with the top ten.

The V gene is TRBV28, the J gene TRBJ2-3; D is possibly TRBD1 (5 bases). This TCR was sampled from a woman aged 50 to 60 with Graves' hyperthyroidism. Sequencing was carried out using blood. The CDR3 bases are TGTGCCAGCAGTCCTGGGGCAACAGATACGCAGTATTTT. This translates into CASSPGATDTQYF.